The T cell receptor (beta chain) described here comes from a study of spatial heterogeneity in lung cancer. The sample's time point: sample taken at primary tumor resection. Whole RNA came from tumor, nontumor lung or frozen PBMC and was sequenced without being sorted. This clonotype was counted many times. The library protocol tagged each TCR cDNA with a unique molecular identifier. TCRdb analysed the 5' RACE reads with MiXCR anew, one entry per CDR3 protein. The sample has some 29,000 distinct CDR3 sequences; about 8.1% are singletons. This sample comprised PBMCs, obtained at surgery. This TCR was recovered from a female donor with early-stage non-small cell lung cancer.

The DNA for the CDR3 is TGTGCCAGCGGGGACCAAGTTAAAAGTGAGACCCAGTACTTC. Residues: CASGDQVKSETQYF. The chain combines TRBV2 with TRBJ2-5; D is tentatively TRBD1 or TRBD2 (5 bases each). This CDR3 is 14 amino acids long. Trimming left V 8 bases short and J 5 bases short, with 18 bases between. CDR1 SNHLY and CDR2 FYNNEI come from the germline V gene.